This T cell receptor beta chain is drawn from a study of OX40 agonist ivuxolimab in advanced cancers. Turning to the study itself: Averaging around 60 years in age, with a range of about 23 to 80, the cohort was 65% to 90% male. Of the participants, roughly 40% had some prior anti-PD-1, anti-PD-L1 or anti-CTLA-4 therapy, which was allowed. The study reported partial responses in three patients: one hepatocellular carcinoma, two cutaneous melanoma. Overall study findings and caveats: In the 0.1 to 3.0 mg/kg range, CD4+ and CD8+ blood T cells had expanded clonally by week 6.

As concerns this clone: Antigen unknown.

The CDR3 has 16 residues. The trim removed 0 bases at V and 4 bases at J, leaving 7 bases unmatched. Germline values: CDR1 ENHRY, CDR2 SYGVKD. The protocol was immunoSEQ multiplex PCR, while the TCRdb copy is restricted to in-frame clones and leaves out a portion. The sample carries tens of thousands of clones, around 87% recorded once. This TCR derives from an adult with an advanced solid tumor such as melanoma, head and neck, liver or kidney cancer. The material was CD4+ or CD8+ T cells sorted from blood, obtained in a trial of the OX40 agonist ivuxolimab. This chain joins TRBV10-3 and TRBJ2-7; 9 positions match TRBD2. CDR3 protein: CAISESVAGAAYEQYF. For the CDR3, the DNA is TGTGCCATCAGTGAGTCTGTAGCGGGGGCCGCTTACGAGCAGTACTTC.